This T cell receptor (beta chain) was sequenced during a study of Graves' ophthalmopathy and Graves' hyperthyroidism. Study summary: Investigators collected peripheral blood at initial diagnosis, before any treatment was given.

RNA transcripts yielded amplified TCR beta CDR3 regions. RT-PCR in the first round used HTBI primers; a second-round multiplex PCR followed. Each CDR3 protein is one row after TCRdb ran MiXCR on the multiplex PCR reads. The data contain 660,000 or so distinct CDR3 sequences, over 40% of them seen just once; the ten biggest clones take up around 3.3%. For donors with ophthalmopathy, the disease showed moderate-to-severe activity, reached CAS ≥3 and NOSPECS ≥4, and had lasted under 3 months. Trimming took off 7 bases at V and 2 bases at J, with 14 bases between the two ends. Germline loops: CDR1 SNHLY, CDR2 FYNNEI. The CDR3 contains 14 residues. This clonotype was counted a few times.

This clonotype originated in an adult man with Graves' ophthalmopathy. Material: peripheral blood. The chain is built from TRBV2 and TRBJ1-1, with D maybe TRBD1 (6 bases). CDR3 region: CASKRGGANTEAFF. The CDR3 bases are TGTGCCAGCAAACGAGGGGGGGCAAACACTGAAGCTTTCTTT.